These 9 T cell receptor beta chains originate from one sample sequenced in a study of OX40 agonist ivuxolimab in advanced cancers. This table comes from immunoSEQ multiplex PCR, and its TCRdb copy is limited to in-frame clones, with some not included. This sample has about 98,000 clones, with roughly nine tenths found just once. The sample was CD4+ or CD8+ T cells sorted from blood, taken in a trial of the OX40 agonist ivuxolimab. The receptors originated from an adult with an advanced solid tumor such as melanoma, head and neck, liver or kidney cancer.

This chain links TRBV10-2 with TRBJ2-1; a weak D match, TRBD1 (6 bases). V gave up 6 bases and J gave up 7 bases, with 13 bases separating them. The germline V gene has CDR1 WSHSY and CDR2 SAAADI. The CDR3 runs 13 residues. CDR3 in DNA: TGCGCCAGCAGACAGGGTGTAGCTAATGAGCAGTTCTTC. Its translation: CASRQGVANEQFF.

The chain uses TRBV6-4 and TRBJ1-1; no clear D gene. The CDR3 totals 13 residues. Trimming took 6 bases from V and 5 from J, leaving 13 bases between them. Germline V gene data show CDR1 as MRHNA and CDR2 as SNTAGT. In DNA, the CDR3 is TGTGCCAGCAGCCGGGATTCTGGGACTGAAGCTTTCTTT. It specifies CASSRDSGTEAFF.

The chain uses TRBV7-9 and TRBJ1-1; D is perhaps TRBD1 (5 bases). The germline V and J ends were trimmed by 5 bases and 1 base, with 8 bases remaining between them. Looked up from germline, CDR1 is SEHNR and CDR2 is FQNEAQ (reference sequence). The CDR3 extends over 13 amino acids. The CDR3 loop reads CASSPTGNTEAFF. The CDR3 nucleotides are TGTGCCAGCAGCCCTACAGGGAACACTGAAGCTTTCTTT.

The chain links TRBV11-2 to TRBJ2-1, with 10 positions matching TRBD2. The germline gives CDR1 SGHAT, CDR2 FQNNGV. The CDR3 length is 18 residues. The V segment lost 6 bases and the J segment 0 bases; nucleotides outside the gene matches: 11. The CDR3 DNA reads as TGTGCCAGCAGACCTTGGCGGGAGCGGGAGGGCTCCTACAATGAGCAGTTCTTC. Translation: CASRPWREREGSYNEQFF.

The chain is built from TRBV18 and TRBJ2-5, with TRBD1 matching over 7 bases. J gave up 2 bases and V 2 bases, and 14 bases lay outside the gene matches. This CDR3 spans 18 amino acids. Germline CDR1 reads KGHSH; CDR2 reads LQKENI. The CDR3, as DNA: TGTGCCAGCTCACCAAGGCGAGAGGGGACAGAGGGACAAGAGACCCAGTACTTC. Translated, it gives CASSPRREGTEGQETQYF.

The chain couples TRBV14 to TRBJ1-5, with a tentative D call TRBD1 (6 bases). There are 13 residues in the CDR3. The V end lost 4 bases, the J end lost 6 bases, and 10 bases lay between the germline ends. The V gene's germline CDR1 is SGHDN and CDR2 FVKESK. The CDR3 protein is CASSRRGGQPQHF. CDR3 DNA sequence: TGTGCCAGCAGCCGTAGGGGGGGTCAGCCCCAGCATTTT.

The chain is built from TRBV30 and TRBJ1-3; the D gene is possibly TRBD1 (6 bases). Looked up from germline, CDR1 is GTSNPN and CDR2 is SVGIG (reference sequence). This CDR3 has 16 residues. With 2 bases removed from V and 1 base from J, the gap between germline ends came to 15 bases. The CDR3 is CAWSSRGRGSGNTIYF. DNA for the CDR3: TGTGCCTGGAGTAGCAGAGGCAGGGGTTCTGGAAACACCATATATTTT.

The chain links TRBV7-9 to TRBJ2-7; 8 nucleotides match TRBD2. Per germline, CDR1 SEHNR and CDR2 FQNEAQ (reference sequence). The ends lost 7 bases at V and 7 bases at J; junction bases unmatched: 15. The CDR3 contains 15 residues. The CDR3 sequence is CASTVGGLGEEEQYF. In DNA, the CDR3 is TGTGCCAGCACCGTGGGGGGACTAGGGGAGGAGGAGCAGTACTTC.

This clone was found a few times. This chain connects TRBV18 to TRBJ1-1; 8 positions agree with TRBD1. With 2 bases clipped from V and 4 bases from J, the junction kept 6 bases outside the gene matches. Looked up from germline, CDR1 is KGHSH and CDR2 is LQKENI. This CDR3 is built from 15 residues. CDR3 residues: CASSPYRDRPTEAFF. CDR3 DNA sequence: TGTGCCAGCTCACCATACCGGGACAGGCCCACTGAAGCTTTCTTT. Looking up the rest from reference TRBV18 and TRBJ1-1 gives the full variable domain: NAGVMQNPRHLVRRRGQEARLRCSPMKGHSHVYWYRQLPEEGLKFMVYLQKENIIDESGMPKERFSAEFPKEGPSILRIQQVVRGDSAAYFCASSPYRDRPTEAFFGQGTRLTVV.